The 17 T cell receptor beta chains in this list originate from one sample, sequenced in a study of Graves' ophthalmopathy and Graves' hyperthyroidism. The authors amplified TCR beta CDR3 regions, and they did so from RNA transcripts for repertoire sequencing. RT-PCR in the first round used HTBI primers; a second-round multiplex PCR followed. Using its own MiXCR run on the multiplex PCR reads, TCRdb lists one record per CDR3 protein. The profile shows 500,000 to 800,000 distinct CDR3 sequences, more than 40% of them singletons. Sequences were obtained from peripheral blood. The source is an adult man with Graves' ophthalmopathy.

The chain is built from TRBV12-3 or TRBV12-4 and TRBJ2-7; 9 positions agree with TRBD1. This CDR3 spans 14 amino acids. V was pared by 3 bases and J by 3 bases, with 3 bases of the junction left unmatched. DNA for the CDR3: TGTGCCAGCAGTTTGTACAGGGGGCTCTACGAGCAGTACTTC. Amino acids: CASSLYRGLYEQYF.

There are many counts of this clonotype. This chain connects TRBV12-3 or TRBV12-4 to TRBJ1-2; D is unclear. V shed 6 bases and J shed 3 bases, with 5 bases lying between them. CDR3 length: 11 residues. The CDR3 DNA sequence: TGTGCCAGCAGAAGAGACTATGGCTACACCTTC. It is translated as CASRRDYGYTF.

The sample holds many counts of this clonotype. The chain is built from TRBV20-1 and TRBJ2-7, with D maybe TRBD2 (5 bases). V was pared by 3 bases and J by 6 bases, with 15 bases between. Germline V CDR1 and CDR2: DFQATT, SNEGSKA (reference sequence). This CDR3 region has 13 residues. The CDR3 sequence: CSARRAVVAEQYF. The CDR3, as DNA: TGCAGTGCTAGGAGAGCGGTCGTGGCCGAGCAGTACTTC.

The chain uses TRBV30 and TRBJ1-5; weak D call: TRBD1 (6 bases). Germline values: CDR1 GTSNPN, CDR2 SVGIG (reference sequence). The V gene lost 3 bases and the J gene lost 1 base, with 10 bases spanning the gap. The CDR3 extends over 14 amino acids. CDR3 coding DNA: TGTGCCTGGAGCAGGGGATTAAGCAATCAGCCCCAGCATTTT. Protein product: CAWSRGLSNQPQHF.

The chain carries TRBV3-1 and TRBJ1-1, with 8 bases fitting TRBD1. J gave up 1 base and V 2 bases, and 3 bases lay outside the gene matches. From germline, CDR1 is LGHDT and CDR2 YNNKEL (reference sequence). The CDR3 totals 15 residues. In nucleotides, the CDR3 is TGTGCCAGCAGCCAAACCGGGACAGGGAACACTGAAGCTTTCTTT. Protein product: CASSQTGTGNTEAFF.

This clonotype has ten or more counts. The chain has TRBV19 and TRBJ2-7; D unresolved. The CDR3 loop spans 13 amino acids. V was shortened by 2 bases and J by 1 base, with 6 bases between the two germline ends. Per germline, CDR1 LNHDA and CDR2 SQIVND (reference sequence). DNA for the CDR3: TGTGCCAGTAGTATATCCGCGTCCTACGAGCAGTACTTC. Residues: CASSISASYEQYF.

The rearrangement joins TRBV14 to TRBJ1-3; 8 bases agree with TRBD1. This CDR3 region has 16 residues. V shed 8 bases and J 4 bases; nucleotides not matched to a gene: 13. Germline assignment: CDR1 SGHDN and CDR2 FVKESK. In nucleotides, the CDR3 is TGTGCCAGCTCACCACTGCAGGGGGCGCCGGGAAACACCATATATTTT. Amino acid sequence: CASSPLQGAPGNTIYF.

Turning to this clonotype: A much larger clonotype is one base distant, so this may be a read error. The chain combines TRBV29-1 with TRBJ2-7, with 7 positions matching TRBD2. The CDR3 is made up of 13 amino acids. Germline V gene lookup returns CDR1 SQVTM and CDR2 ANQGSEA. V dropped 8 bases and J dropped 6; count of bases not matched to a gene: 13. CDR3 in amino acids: CSFPWTRGREQYF. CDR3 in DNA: TGCAGCTTTCCCTGGACTAGAGGTCGCGAGCAGTACTTC.

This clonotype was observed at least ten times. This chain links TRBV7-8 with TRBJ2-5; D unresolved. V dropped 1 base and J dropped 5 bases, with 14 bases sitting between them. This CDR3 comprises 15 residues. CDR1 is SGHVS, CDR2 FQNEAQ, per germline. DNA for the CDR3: TGTGCCAGCAGCTTAGGGGTTCAAAACATGGAGACCCAGTACTTC. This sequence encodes CASSLGVQNMETQYF.

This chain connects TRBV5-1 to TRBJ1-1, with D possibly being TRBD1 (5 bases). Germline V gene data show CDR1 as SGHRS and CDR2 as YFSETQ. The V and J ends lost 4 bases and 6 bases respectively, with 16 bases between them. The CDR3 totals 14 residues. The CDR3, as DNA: TGCGCCAGCAGCGGGACGGGGGGAACCGCTGAAGCTTTCTTT. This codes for CASSGTGGTAEAFF.

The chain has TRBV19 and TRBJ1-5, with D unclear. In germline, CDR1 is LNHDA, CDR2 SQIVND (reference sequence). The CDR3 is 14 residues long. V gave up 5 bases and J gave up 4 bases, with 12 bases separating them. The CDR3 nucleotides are TGTGCCAGTAGTTACCAAATGGGGAATCAGCCCCAGCATTTT. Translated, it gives CASSYQMGNQPQHF.

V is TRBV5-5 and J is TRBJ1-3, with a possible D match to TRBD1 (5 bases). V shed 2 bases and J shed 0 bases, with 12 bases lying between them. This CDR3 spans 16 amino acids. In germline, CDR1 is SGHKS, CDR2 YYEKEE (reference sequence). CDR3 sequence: CASSFTQGNSGNTIYF. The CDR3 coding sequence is TGTGCCAGCAGCTTCACCCAGGGAAACTCTGGAAACACCATATATTTT.

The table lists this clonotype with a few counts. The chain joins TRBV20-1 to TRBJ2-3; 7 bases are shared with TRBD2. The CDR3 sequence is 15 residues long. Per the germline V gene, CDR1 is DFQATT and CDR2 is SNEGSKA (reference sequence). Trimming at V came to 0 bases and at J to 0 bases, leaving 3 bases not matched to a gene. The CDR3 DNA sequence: TGCAGTGCTAGAGAGGCGGGGGTTAGCACAGATACGCAGTATTTT. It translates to CSAREAGVSTDTQYF.

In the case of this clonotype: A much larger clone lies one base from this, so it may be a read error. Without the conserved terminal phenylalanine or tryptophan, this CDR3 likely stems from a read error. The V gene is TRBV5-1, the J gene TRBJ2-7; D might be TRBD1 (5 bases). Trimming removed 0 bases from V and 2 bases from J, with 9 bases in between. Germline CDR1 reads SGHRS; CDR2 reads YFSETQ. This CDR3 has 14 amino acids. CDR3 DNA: TGCGCCAGCAGCTTGGTCAGGGCCCCCTACGAGCAGTACTGC. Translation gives CASSLVRAPYEQYC.

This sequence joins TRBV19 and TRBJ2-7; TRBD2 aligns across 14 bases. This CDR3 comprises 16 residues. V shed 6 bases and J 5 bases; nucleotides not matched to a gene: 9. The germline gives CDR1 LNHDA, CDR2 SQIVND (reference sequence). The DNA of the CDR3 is TGTGCCAGTAGCCCGGGGACTAGCGGGAGACCCCACGAGCAGTACTTC. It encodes CASSPGTSGRPHEQYF.

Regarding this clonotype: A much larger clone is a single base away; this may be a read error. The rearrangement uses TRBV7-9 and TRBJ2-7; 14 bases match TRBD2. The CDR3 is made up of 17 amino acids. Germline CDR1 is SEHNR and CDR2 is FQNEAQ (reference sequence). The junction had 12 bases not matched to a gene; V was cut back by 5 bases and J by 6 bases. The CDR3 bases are TGTGCCAGCAGCCGAGGACTAGCGGGAGGCGTGTGGGGCGAGCAGTACTTC. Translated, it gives CASSRGLAGGVWGEQYF.

The CDR3 reads CASSAGGSKGGYTF. CDR3 in DNA: TGCGCCAGCAGCGCTGGGGGGTCAAAGGGGGGCTACACCTTC. The chain is built from TRBV5-1 and TRBJ1-2; possibly TRBD1 for D (5 bases). Trimming removed 4 bases from V and 8 bases from J, with 18 bases in between. The germline V gene has CDR1 SGHRS and CDR2 YFSETQ. This CDR3 has 14 amino acids.